A selection of T cell receptor beta chains follows, all from one sample in a study of monozygotic twins with cystic fibrosis. Sequencing used immunoSEQ multiplex PCR; TCRdb keeps in-frame clones, though not all of them. The table includes approximately 23,000 clones, more than 75% detected once. Input material: blood. All receptors come from a woman in her 30s with cystic fibrosis. CDR3s include the opening cysteine and the closing phenylalanine or tryptophan. The D gene is left open where the match is weak. The size of a clone is reported for some rows only, either as once, few or many, or as a class for expanded clones.

clone_size j_call v_call d_call cdr3_aa cdr3_nt
. TRBJ2-7 TRBV5-1 TRBD1 CASSPRTGKGYEQYF TGCGCCAGCAGCCCCAGGACAGGGAAGGGCTACGAGCAGTACTTC
. TRBJ2-7 TRBV19 . CASKRDGGRYEQYF TGTGCCAGTAAACGAGACGGGGGCAGATACGAGCAGTACTTC
once TRBJ1-6 TRBV18 . CASSPLGATDSPLHF TGTGCCAGCTCACCCCTGGGGGCTACTGATTCACCCCTCCACTTT
. TRBJ1-5 TRBV6-1 TRBD1 CASSVHGQGHMSF TGTGCCAGCAGCGTACACGGACAGGGTCATATGTCATTT
few TRBJ1-1 TRBV7-2 . CASSLGGVGEAFF TGTGCCAGCAGCTTAGGTGGGGTAGGGGAGGCTTTCTTT
. TRBJ2-3 TRBV5-8 TRBD1 CASSLHRGPDTQYF TGTGCCAGCAGCTTGCACAGGGGTCCAGATACGCAGTATTTT
. TRBJ2-5 TRBV9 TRBD2 CASSVGAGNQETQYF TGTGCCAGCAGCGTAGGAGCGGGGAACCAAGAGACCCAGTACTTC
. TRBJ2-2 TRBV7-7 TRBD1 CASSIGQGETGELFF TGTGCCAGCAGCATAGGACAGGGGGAGACCGGGGAGCTGTTTTTT
. TRBJ1-2 TRBV18 TRBD1 CASSPGRGIGYTF TGTGCCAGCTCACCAGGCAGGGGGATTGGCTACACCTTC
. TRBJ1-5 TRBV19 . CASSREGNQPQHF TGTGCCAGTAGTAGGGAGGGGAATCAGCCCCAGCATTTT
. TRBJ2-1 TRBV5-1 . CASSLSRNNEQFF TGCGCCAGCAGCTTGTCCAGGAACAATGAGCAGTTCTTC
. TRBJ2-7 TRBV7-8 . CASSLAVLQGPYEQYF TGTGCCAGCAGCTTAGCAGTTCTCCAGGGCCCCTACGAGCAGTACTTC